This T cell receptor beta chain was retrieved from a study of blood T cell repertoires in COVID-19. Turning to the study itself: Sample material is recorded as cDNA or gDNA derived from T cells, B-cell-depleted T cells, or PBMCs.

In the original processing: Estimates of nucleated cell counts were drawn from the amplification of reference gene primers. Profiled with immunoSEQ multiplex PCR; TCRdb holds only in-frame clones, not every one. V and J calls and clone size are those listed in that table; D and trimming were worked out from the DNA. The data contain 85,000 or so clones, roughly 85% of them singletons. The V gene's germline CDR1 is LGHDT and CDR2 YNNKEL (reference sequence). The CDR3 runs to 17 residues. Deletions cut 0 bases from V and 1 base from J, with 15 bases between. This receptor was taken from a man aged 45-60 years with active or convalescent COVID-19. Sequences were obtained from peripheral blood. The chain combines TRBV3-1 (or the pseudogene TRBV3-2) with TRBJ1-1; D gene ambiguous. The CDR3: CASSQDLGRGGNTEAFF. CDR3 coding DNA: TGTGCCAGCAGCCAAGATCTAGGCCGCGGAGGGAACACTGAAGCTTTCTTT.